These 27 T cell receptor beta chains share one sample of origin, sequenced in a study of blood T cells in healthy people across ages. Combining a sample-barcoded 5' primer with a J-beta primer mix, a second PCR ran for about 6 to 12 cycles. TCRdb redid the calling of the 5' RACE reads with MiXCR, one entry per CDR3 protein. Of about a million distinct CDR3 sequences in the sample, about 51% were seen once. The sample was blood. These receptors all come from an older woman in good health.

This rearrangement joins TRBV7-3 to TRBJ2-3; TRBD2 matches 7 bases. Trimming at V came to 2 bases and at J to 6 bases, leaving 8 bases not matched to a gene. The CDR3 covers 15 residues. Germline CDR1 is SGHTA and CDR2 is FQGTGA. CDR3 sequence reads: CASSLGGSAPDTQYF. The CDR3 DNA follows: TGTGCCAGCAGCTTAGGCGGGAGCGCCCCGGATACGCAGTATTTT.

This clonotype showed up just a few times. The chain uses TRBV9 and TRBJ2-5; 10 bases agree with TRBD1. The end of the DNA fits TRBJ2-7 better, so the J call may be wrong. Germline V gives CDR1 SGDLS, CDR2 YYNGEE. The CDR3 is made up of 15 amino acids. CDR3 sequence reads: CASSVEDRGIDEQYF. CDR3 nucleotide sequence: TGTGCCAGCAGCGTAGAGGACAGGGGGATCGACGAGCAGTACTTC.

This clonotype was recorded a few times. The chain uses TRBV7-2 and TRBJ2-7; D remains ambiguous. The germline V gene has CDR1 SGHTA and CDR2 FQGNSA. The CDR3 extends over 13 amino acids. Trimming shortened V by 5 bases and J by 4 bases, and 12 bases separated the two germline ends. CDR3 sequence reads: CASSQTLGYEQYF. Written as DNA, the CDR3 is TGTGCCAGCAGCCAGACTCTCGGATACGAGCAGTACTTC.

CDR3 nucleotides: TGCATTAGTAGCGGGAAGCACTCCTACGAGCAGTACTTC. The encoded protein is CISSGKHSYEQYF. The J gene is TRBJ2-7, the V gene TRBV20-1; 8 bases line up with TRBD2. The CDR3 extends over 13 amino acids. Germline CDR1 reads DFQATT; CDR2 reads SNEGSKA (reference sequence).

This clonotype was seen only a few times. The V gene is TRBV6-1, the J gene TRBJ2-7; D is unclear. In germline, CDR1 is MNHNS, CDR2 SASEGT. CDR3 length: 16 amino acids. V shed 3 bases and J shed 4 bases, with 19 bases lying between them. CDR3 nucleotide sequence: TGTGCCAGCAGTGACCAAGCCACCCCTTTGATTTACGAGCAGTACTTC. Translating gives CASSDQATPLIYEQYF.

This clonotype was seen more than once but under ten times. The V call is TRBV20-1, the J call TRBJ2-5, with 7 bases identical to TRBD1. Germline loops: CDR1 DFQATT, CDR2 SNEGSKA (reference sequence). This CDR3 region has 13 residues. J was trimmed by 5 bases and V by 4 bases; bases with no gene match: 7. Written as DNA, the CDR3 is TGCAGTGCTATACGACAGGGAGTGGAGACCCAGTACTTC. It is translated as CSAIRQGVETQYF.

This chain links TRBV5-1 with TRBJ2-1; 11 bases match TRBD1. Matching the DNA end better, TRBJ2-7 makes the J call doubtful. The CDR3 runs to 15 residues. CDR1 and CDR2 (germline): SGHRS, YFSETQ. Here the CDR3 reads CASSLEDRGPDEQYF. The CDR3 bases are TGCGCCAGCAGCTTGGAGGACAGGGGGCCAGATGAGCAGTACTTC.

The chain couples TRBV11-2 to TRBJ2-3; maybe TRBD1 (6 bases). This CDR3 spans 16 amino acids. Trimming removed 3 bases from V and 0 bases from J, with 13 bases in between. Germline CDR1 reads SGHAT; CDR2 reads FQNNGV. The chain's CDR3 is CASSLRGIPSTDTQYF. The CDR3 DNA reads as TGTGCCAGCAGCTTGAGGGGGATCCCCAGCACAGATACGCAGTATTTT.

This sequence joins TRBV4-3 and TRBJ2-1, with TRBD1 matching over 8 bases. Germline CDR1 reads LGHNA; CDR2 reads YSLEER. The CDR3 loop spans 15 amino acids. V gave up 3 bases and J gave up 6 bases; unmatched junction bases: 7. The CDR3 region has the DNA TGCGCCAGCAGCCAGGACAGGGTCCGCGGCAATGAGCAGTTCTTC. Its protein is CASSQDRVRGNEQFF.

The rearrangement links TRBV5-5 to TRBJ2-5, with 9 positions matching TRBD1. The CDR3 runs 14 residues. The germline CDR1 and CDR2 sequences are SGHKS and YYEKEE (reference sequence). V shed 4 bases and J 4 bases; nucleotides not matched to a gene: 5. The CDR3 DNA reads TGTGCCAGCAGCCACCAGGACAGGGGAGAGACCCAGTACTTC. It is translated as CASSHQDRGETQYF.

This clonotype was recorded a few times. The chain recombines TRBV25-1 with TRBJ2-5; 13 nucleotides align to TRBD2. The germline V gene has CDR1 MGHDK and CDR2 SYGVNS. The CDR3 extends over 17 amino acids. The V gene end was trimmed by 4 bases and the J gene end by 2 bases; junction bases not matched to a gene: 7. This CDR3 reads CASSAYGTSGDQETQYF. The CDR3 coding sequence is TGTGCCAGCAGTGCTTACGGGACTAGCGGGGATCAAGAGACCCAGTACTTC.

CDR3 DNA: TGTGCCAGCACCTTTTGGTGGGGCCAACGGAAACTGTTTTTT. Its translation is CASTFWWGQRKLFF. This chain links TRBV12-3 or TRBV12-4 with TRBJ1-4, with a weak D call TRBD1 (5 bases). V was clipped by 7 bases and J by 11 bases, with 20 bases between them. CDR3 length: 14 amino acids.

The rearrangement joins TRBV7-2 to TRBJ2-3; D gene unclear. Per germline, CDR1 SGHTA and CDR2 FQGNSA. The V gene lost 5 bases and the J gene lost 8 bases, with 17 bases spanning the gap. This CDR3 region has 14 residues. CDR3 protein: CASSKRAGLSTQYF. CDR3 DNA: TGTGCCAGCAGCAAGCGCGCCGGCCTCAGTACGCAGTATTTT.

In its sample, this clonotype was seen a few times. V gene TRBV27 combines with J gene TRBJ2-1; TRBD1 or TRBD2 may be the D gene (5 bases each). The CDR3 is made up of 13 amino acids. Germline CDR1 reads MNHEY; CDR2 reads SMNVEV (reference sequence). Trimming removed 8 bases from V and 5 bases from J, with 13 bases in between. The CDR3 reads CASRIWDHNEQFF. The DNA for the CDR3 is TGTGCCAGCCGTATTTGGGACCACAATGAGCAGTTCTTC.

The V call is TRBV15, the J call TRBJ2-5; D remains unclear. V lost 0 bases to trimming and J lost 3 bases, with 8 bases between them. The CDR3 covers 14 residues. From germline, CDR1 is LNHNV and CDR2 YYDKDF (reference sequence). The CDR3 spells CATSRDRAEETQYF. CDR3 DNA: TGTGCCACCAGCAGAGACCGGGCAGAAGAGACCCAGTACTTC.

V gene TRBV12-3 or TRBV12-4 combines with J gene TRBJ2-3; 7 bases align to TRBD2. This CDR3 contains 17 residues. The junction had 16 bases not matched to a gene; V was cut back by 5 bases and J by 5 bases. Here the CDR3 DNA reads TGTGCCAGCAGTCCTCCTCCCCGGGCGGGGGTGATAGATACGCAGTATTTT. Its protein product is CASSPPPRAGVIDTQYF.

Remarks on this clonotype: Relative to the germline gene, one junction end is altered; a read error may explain this. The chain has TRBV20-1 and TRBJ2-5; TRBD1 might be the D (6 bases). The end of the DNA fits TRBJ2-7 better, so the J call may be wrong. Germline lookup yields CDR1 DFQATT and CDR2 SNEGSKA (reference sequence). The CDR3 runs to 12 residues. DNA of the CDR3: TGCAGGGCTAAAGGGGGAAACTACGAGCAGTACTTC. Translation gives CRAKGGNYEQYF.

This chain joins TRBV11-3 and TRBJ2-7; D perhaps matches TRBD2 (6 bases). In germline, CDR1 is SGHNT, CDR2 YENEEA. Trimming removed 1 base from V and 3 bases from J, with 13 bases in between. The CDR3 extends over 15 amino acids. The CDR3 protein is CASSLGPTGVYEQYF. The CDR3 DNA reads TGTGCCAGCAGCTTAGGTCCAACGGGGGTCTACGAGCAGTACTTC.

The V and J genes are TRBV12-3 or TRBV12-4 and TRBJ1-1, with D possibly TRBD1 on 5 matching bases. The length of the CDR3 is 13 residues. V was trimmed by 5 bases and J by 11 bases, leaving 18 bases between them. CDR3 coding DNA: TGTGCCAGCAGTCCAAGCGGGCGATGGGGCGCTTTCTTT. Its protein product is CASSPSGRWGAFF.

This clonotype was observed a handful of times. The chain joins TRBV20-1 to TRBJ2-4, with unresolved D. Trimming stripped 3 bases from V and 0 bases from J, with 6 bases between. The germline V gene encodes CDR1 DFQATT and CDR2 SNEGSKA (reference sequence). The CDR3 contains 13 residues. The CDR3 protein is CSARAVAKNIQYF. The DNA for the CDR3 is TGCAGTGCTAGGGCGGTAGCCAAAAACATTCAGTACTTC.

The rearrangement joins TRBV30 to TRBJ1-5, with 8 bases identical to TRBD1. With V trimmed by 3 bases and J by 7 bases, 11 bases remained unmatched. The CDR3 consists of 15 residues. Germline V gene sequence: CDR1 GTSNPN, CDR2 SVGIG (reference sequence). In DNA, the CDR3 is TGTGCCTGGAGGGCAGCCCAGGGGGCGCGGCAGCCCCAGCATTTT. This encodes CAWRAAQGARQPQHF. Supplemented by reference TRBV30 and TRBJ1-5, the full variable domain reads SQTIHQWPATLVQPVGSPLSLECTVEGTSNPNLYWYRQAAGRGLQLLFYSVGIGQISSEVPQNLSASRPQDRQFILSSKKLLLSDSGFYLCAWRAAQGARQPQHFGDGTRLSIL.

This chain connects TRBV27 to TRBJ2-7, with D perhaps assigned TRBD1 or TRBD2 (6 bases each). The end of the DNA aligns better with TRBJ2-1, so the J call may be wrong. The length of the CDR3 is 16 residues. The V gene's germline CDR1 is MNHEY and CDR2 SMNVEV (reference sequence). CDR3 sequence (DNA): TGTGCCAGCAGTTTATCGATCGGGGGCCTCTACAATGAGCAGTTCTTC. Protein sequence: CASSLSIGGLYNEQFF.

This chain connects TRBV30 to TRBJ2-7, with D perhaps assigned TRBD1 or TRBD2 (5 bases each). Germline CDR1 GTSNPN, CDR2 SVGIG (reference sequence). The CDR3 sequence is 15 residues long. Trimming took 0 bases from V and 2 from J, leaving 14 bases between them. The CDR3 nucleotides read TGTGCCTGGAGTGTGGAGAGGGGAACCCCCTACGAGCAGTACTTC. It yields the protein CAWSVERGTPYEQYF.

The rearrangement links TRBV24-1 to TRBJ2-6; 7 bases align to TRBD1. CDR1 and CDR2 from the germline V gene are KGHDR and SFDVKD. CDR3 length equals 15 residues. V shed 3 bases and J 3 bases; nucleotides not matched to a gene: 1. Written as DNA, the CDR3 is TGTGCCACCAGTGATAGGGGGCGTGGGGCCAACGTCCTGACTTTC. As protein: CATSDRGRGANVLTF.

The chain is built from TRBV4-1 and TRBJ2-7; 9 bases align to TRBD1. V was clipped by 3 bases and J by 1 base; unmatched bases: 7. Germline V gene sequence: CDR1 MGHRA, CDR2 YSYEKL. The CDR3 contains 16 residues. The CDR3 sequence: CASSHITGGASYEQYF. The CDR3 DNA reads as TGCGCCAGCAGCCATATTACAGGGGGCGCTTCCTACGAGCAGTACTTC.

J is TRBJ2-3 and V is TRBV7-9; D may be TRBD1 (6 bases). The V gene's germline CDR1 is SEHNR and CDR2 FQNEAQ (reference sequence). V was shortened by 6 bases and J by 6 bases, with 16 bases between the two germline ends. The CDR3 contains 14 residues. CDR3 loop: CASSQPQGSDTQYF. The CDR3 DNA reads TGTGCCAGCAGTCAACCACAGGGATCGGATACGCAGTATTTT.

The chain uses TRBV18 and TRBJ2-5; TRBD2 matches 9 bases. Germline-derived CDR1 and CDR2 are KGHSH and LQKENI. With V trimmed by 4 bases and J by 4 bases, 13 bases remained unmatched. This CDR3 contains 17 residues. The CDR3 loop is CASSRSGSGSWRETQYF. The CDR3 DNA reads TGTGCCAGCTCACGATCGGGTAGCGGGAGCTGGCGAGAGACCCAGTACTTC. The whole variable domain, filled in from reference TRBV18 and TRBJ2-5, reads NAGVMQNPRHLVRRRGQEARLRCSPMKGHSHVYWYRQLPEEGLKFMVYLQKENIIDESGMPKERFSAEFPKEGPSILRIQQVVRGDSAAYFCASSRSGSGSWRETQYFGPGTRLLVL.